The 22 T cell receptor beta chains below come from one sample, sequenced in a study of OX40 agonist ivuxolimab in advanced cancers. The assay was immunoSEQ multiplex PCR, and TCRdb's table has in-frame clones only and misses some. The sample yields around 35,000 clones, around 80% seen once. Sequenced material: CD4+ or CD8+ T cells sorted from blood, taken in a trial of the OX40 agonist ivuxolimab. These receptors all come from an adult with an advanced solid tumor such as melanoma, head and neck, liver or kidney cancer.

V is TRBV11-1 and J is TRBJ1-5, with 9 bases aligning to TRBD1. This CDR3 comprises 15 residues. CDR1 SGHAT and CDR2 FQDESV come from the germline V gene (reference sequence). The ends lost 5 bases at V and 4 bases at J; junction bases unmatched: 6. CDR3 residues: CASSPAGTGNQPQHF. The DNA of the CDR3 is TGTGCCAGCAGCCCAGCCGGGACAGGGAATCAGCCCCAGCATTTT.

The chain recombines TRBV7-2 with TRBJ2-1; D is unresolved. CDR3 length equals 14 residues. V dropped 4 bases and J dropped 5 bases, with 12 bases sitting between them. Germline CDR1 reads SGHTA; CDR2 reads FQGNSA. This chain's CDR3 is CASSYTTTDNEQFF. DNA for the CDR3: TGTGCCAGCAGCTATACCACTACGGACAATGAGCAGTTCTTC. Full variable domain (rest looked up from reference TRBV7-2 and TRBJ2-1): GAGVSQSPSNKVTEKGKDVELRCDPISGHTALYWYRQSLGQGLEFLIYFQGNSAPDKSGLPSDRFSAERTGGSVSTLTIQRTQQEDSAVYLCASSYTTTDNEQFFGPGTRLTVL.

The chain has TRBV6-5 and TRBJ2-1; possible D gene TRBD2, 7 bases. The V end lost 6 bases, the J end lost 5 bases, and 17 bases lay between the germline ends. The CDR3 is 15 amino acids. The germline CDR1 and CDR2 sequences are MNHEY and SVGAGI. CDR3 in DNA: TGTGCCAGCAGAGGTCCGGGGGGCGAGAACAATGAGCAGTTCTTC. Protein: CASRGPGGENNEQFF.

This sequence joins TRBV7-8 and TRBJ1-6, with 9 positions matching TRBD1. V shed 8 bases and J 7 bases; nucleotides not matched to a gene: 12. The length of the CDR3 is 16 residues. Looked up from germline, CDR1 is SGHVS and CDR2 is FQNEAQ. CDR3 amino acids: CASEEHLQGANSPLHF. In nucleotides, the CDR3 is TGTGCCAGCGAGGAACACTTACAGGGGGCGAATTCACCCCTCCACTTT.

The table lists this clone with a count of one. The chain combines TRBV19 with TRBJ1-1, with TRBD1 as a possible D gene (5 bases). V was clipped by 10 bases and J by 1 base, with 13 bases between them. CDR3 length equals 13 residues. Germline V CDR1 and CDR2: LNHDA, SQIVND (reference sequence). The CDR3 sequence is CATSGGSNTEAFF. CDR3 nucleotide sequence: TGTGCCACCTCCGGGGGTTCGAACACTGAAGCTTTCTTT.

This clone was picked up one time. The chain carries TRBV6-5 and TRBJ2-5; 10 bases align to TRBD2. The V gene's germline CDR1 is MNHEY and CDR2 SVGAGI. The V and J ends lost 5 bases and 6 bases, in that order; junction bases with no gene match: 9. This CDR3 is built from 15 residues. DNA for the CDR3: TGTGCCAGCAGTCCCTATAGCGGGGGGATAAAGACCCAGTACTTC. The encoded protein is CASSPYSGGIKTQYF.

The chain couples TRBV2 to TRBJ2-3, with TRBD2 matching over 9 bases. The CDR3 spans 15 residues. V lost 2 bases and J lost 7; bases outside the gene matches: 7. Germline CDR1 SNHLY, CDR2 FYNNEI. For the CDR3, the DNA is TGTGCCAGCAGTGAAAACAGCGGGGGGCGGAATACGCAGTATTTT. Protein: CASSENSGGRNTQYF.

This rearrangement joins TRBV7-9 to TRBJ2-7, with a tentative D call TRBD1 (6 bases). Trimming removed 1 base from V and 7 bases from J, with 14 bases in between. The CDR3 runs 14 residues. The germline CDR1 and CDR2 sequences are SEHNR and FQNEAQ (reference sequence). CDR3 sequence (DNA): TGTGCCAGCAGCTTAGGCGGACAGAGTAGGGAGCAGTACTTC. Its translation is CASSLGGQSREQYF.

This chain uses TRBV5-4 with TRBJ2-6; D unresolved. Germline lookup yields CDR1 SGHNT and CDR2 YYREEE (reference sequence). Trimming left V 3 bases short and J 0 bases short, with 4 bases between. The CDR3 is 14 residues long. The CDR3 DNA reads TGTGCCAGCAGCTGGGTCTCTGGGGCCAACGTCCTGACTTTC. Protein: CASSWVSGANVLTF.

CDR3 DNA sequence: TGTGCCAGCAGCTTGCGAAGGCGCCCGGTTGGCTACACCTTC. Amino acids: CASSLRRRPVGYTF. The chain combines TRBV5-6 with TRBJ1-2; unclear D gene. V gave up 1 base and J gave up 7 bases, with 14 bases separating them. The CDR3 is 14 amino acids. Germline-derived CDR1 and CDR2 are SGHDT and YYEEEE.

The chain is built from TRBV5-4 and TRBJ2-6, with D possibly TRBD2 on 6 matching bases. Trimming took off 4 bases at V and 1 base at J, with 9 bases between the two ends. Germline V gene data show CDR1 as SGHNT and CDR2 as YYREEE (reference sequence). The CDR3 is 15 amino acids. CDR3 bases: TGTGCCAGCAGCGTGGCGGGGTCTGGGGCCAACGTCCTGACTTTC. Amino acids: CASSVAGSGANVLTF.

V usage is TRBV28 and J usage is TRBJ2-5; D gene uncertain. The end of the DNA aligns better with TRBJ2-7, so the J call may be wrong. There are 13 residues in the CDR3. CDR1 MDHEN and CDR2 SYDVKM come from the germline V gene. DNA for the CDR3: TGTGCCAGCAGTTCCGGACCTTCCTACGAGCAGTACTTC. Protein product: CASSSGPSYEQYF.

J is TRBJ2-3 and V is TRBV5-4, with 9 bases aligning to TRBD2. CDR1 is SGHNT and CDR2 is YYREEE in the germline V gene (reference sequence). V was pared by 4 bases and J by 5 bases, with 8 bases of the junction left unmatched. The CDR3 has 15 amino acids. This CDR3 reads CASSPPSGGRDTQYF. CDR3 DNA: TGTGCCAGCAGCCCGCCCAGCGGGGGGAGAGATACGCAGTATTTT.

The chain joins TRBV9 to TRBJ2-1; 8 bases match TRBD2. Germline V gene lookup returns CDR1 SGDLS and CDR2 YYNGEE. The trim removed 4 bases at V and 10 bases at J, leaving 13 bases unmatched. The CDR3 sequence is 15 residues long. CDR3 nucleotides: TGTGCCAGCAGCCCCATTCGGGGGGGTAGGTTGGAGCAGTTCTTC. It yields the protein CASSPIRGGRLEQFF.

The chain is built from TRBV5-1 and TRBJ2-3; 8 bases line up with TRBD2. The CDR3 runs to 17 residues. The trim removed 2 bases at V and 5 bases at J, leaving 13 bases unmatched. The germline gives CDR1 SGHRS, CDR2 YFSETQ. CDR3 in DNA: TGCGCCAGCAGCTTCTTCCCGACGGGGGGGCCAATAGATACGCAGTATTTT. The encoded protein is CASSFFPTGGPIDTQYF.

The CDR3, as DNA: TGTGCCAGCAGTTTAAGGACCCCTCCCCTCCACTTT. It specifies CASSLRTPPLHF. This chain uses TRBV28 with TRBJ1-6; D not resolved. The CDR3 contains 12 residues. Trimming cost V 2 bases and J 13 bases, with 9 bases left between them. Germline CDR1 and CDR2: MDHEN and SYDVKM.

The chain has TRBV9 and TRBJ2-7; TRBD2 aligns across 10 bases. The ends lost 1 base at V and 5 bases at J; junction bases unmatched: 6. The CDR3 has 15 residues. In germline, CDR1 is SGDLS, CDR2 YYNGEE. This CDR3 is CASSVTTSGINEQYF. The CDR3 region has the DNA TGTGCCAGCAGCGTAACCACTAGCGGGATCAACGAGCAGTACTTC.

Only a few counts were recorded for this clone. The DNA of the CDR3 is TGTGCCAGCAGTAAAGGGACAGTCCAGGGCACTGAAGCTTTCTTT. As protein: CASSKGTVQGTEAFF. The genes are TRBV6-5 and TRBJ1-1, with TRBD1 matching 7 bases. Unmatched junction bases numbered 10, after V lost 5 bases and J lost 4 bases. Germline loops: CDR1 MNHEY, CDR2 SVGAGI. This CDR3 comprises 15 residues.

The chain couples TRBV5-1 to TRBJ2-7; 7 nucleotides align to TRBD1. The CDR3 sequence is 11 residues long. After removal of 5 bases from V and 9 bases from J, the junction contained 5 bases not matched to a gene. CDR1 and CDR2 (germline): SGHRS, YFSETQ. The CDR3 reads CASRTGISQYF. The DNA of the CDR3 is TGCGCCAGCAGGACAGGGATTTCGCAGTACTTC.

The rearrangement uses TRBV7-2 and TRBJ1-2; weak D call: TRBD1 (6 bases). Germline V gives CDR1 SGHTA, CDR2 FQGNSA. The CDR3 extends over 14 amino acids. Between the trimmed V and J ends, which lost 1 base and 5 bases, there was a span of 11 bases. The CDR3 DNA is TGTGCCAGCAGCTTAGGAGGCAGGGGTTATGGCTACACCTTC. This sequence encodes CASSLGGRGYGYTF.

V gene TRBV7-8 combines with J gene TRBJ1-1; D unclear. The germline V gene has CDR1 SGHVS and CDR2 FQNEAQ. CDR3 length equals 13 residues. Trimming removed 2 bases at V and 4 bases at J, with 8 bases between. The CDR3 DNA reads as TGTGCCAGCAGCTTATGGAGTATCACTGAAGCTTTCTTT. Translation gives CASSLWSITEAFF. Drawing the rest from reference TRBV7-8 and TRBJ1-1, the complete variable domain is GAGVSQSPRYKVAKRGQDVALRCDPISGHVSLFWYQQALGQGPEFLTYFQNEAQLDKSGLPSDRFFAERPEGSVSTLKIQRTQQEDSAVYLCASSLWSITEAFFGQGTRLTVV.

The DNA for the CDR3 is TGTGCCAGCAGTGGAGGTAATATCGCCCGTGCAGATACGCAGTATTTT. Amino acid sequence: CASSGGNIARADTQYF. The chain combines TRBV25-1 with TRBJ2-3; D call uncertain. The CDR3 is 16 residues long. Germline-derived CDR1 and CDR2 are MGHDK and SYGVNS. Trimming pared 4 bases from V and 4 bases from J, leaving 18 bases between. Full variable domain (missing parts from reference TRBV25-1 and TRBJ2-3): EADIYQTPRYLVIGTGKKITLECSQTMGHDKMYWYQQDPGMELHLIHYSYGVNSTEKGDLSSESTVSRIRTEHFPLTLESARPSHTSQYLCASSGGNIARADTQYFGPGTRLTVL.